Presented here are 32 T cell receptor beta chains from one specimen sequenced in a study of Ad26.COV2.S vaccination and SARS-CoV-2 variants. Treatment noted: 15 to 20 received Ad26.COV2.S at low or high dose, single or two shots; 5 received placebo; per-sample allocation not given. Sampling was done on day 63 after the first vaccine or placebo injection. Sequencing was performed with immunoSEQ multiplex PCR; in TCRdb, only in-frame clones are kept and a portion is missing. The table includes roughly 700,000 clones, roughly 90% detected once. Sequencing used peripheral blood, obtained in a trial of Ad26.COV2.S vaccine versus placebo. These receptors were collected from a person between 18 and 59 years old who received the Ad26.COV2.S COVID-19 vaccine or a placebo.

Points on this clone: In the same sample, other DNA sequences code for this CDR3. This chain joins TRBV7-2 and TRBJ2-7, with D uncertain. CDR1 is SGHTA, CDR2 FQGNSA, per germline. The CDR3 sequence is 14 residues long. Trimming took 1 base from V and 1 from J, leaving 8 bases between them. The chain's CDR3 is CASSLGGASYEQYF. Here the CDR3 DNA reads TGTGCCAGCAGCTTAGGGGGTGCATCCTACGAGCAGTACTTC. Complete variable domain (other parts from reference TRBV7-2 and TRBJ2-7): GAGVSQSPSNKVTEKGKDVELRCDPISGHTALYWYRQSLGQGLEFLIYFQGNSAPDKSGLPSDRFSAERTGGSVSTLTIQRTQQEDSAVYLCASSLGGASYEQYFGPGTRLTVT.

CDR3 protein: CASSLAGLAGPSYEQYF. The CDR3 DNA reads as TGTGCCAGCAGCCTTGCGGGCTTAGCGGGGCCCTCCTACGAGCAGTACTTC. V and J are TRBV14 and TRBJ2-7; the match to TRBD2 covers 8 bases. Germline V CDR1 and CDR2: SGHDN, FVKESK. The CDR3 contains 17 residues. With 4 bases clipped from V and 0 bases from J, the junction kept 11 bases outside the gene matches. The full variable domain, its missing parts supplied by reference TRBV14 and TRBJ2-7, is EAGVTQFPSHSVIEKGQTVTLRCDPISGHDNLYWYRRVMGKEIKFLLHFVKESKQDESGMPNNRFLAERTGGTYSTLKVQPAELEDSGVYFCASSLAGLAGPSYEQYFGPGTRLTVT.

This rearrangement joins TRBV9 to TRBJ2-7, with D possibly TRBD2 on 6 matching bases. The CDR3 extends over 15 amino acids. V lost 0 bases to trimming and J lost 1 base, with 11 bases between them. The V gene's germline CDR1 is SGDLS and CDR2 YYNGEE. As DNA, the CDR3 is TGTGCCAGCAGCGTAGTACCCGGGGGATCCTACGAGCAGTACTTC. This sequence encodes CASSVVPGGSYEQYF.

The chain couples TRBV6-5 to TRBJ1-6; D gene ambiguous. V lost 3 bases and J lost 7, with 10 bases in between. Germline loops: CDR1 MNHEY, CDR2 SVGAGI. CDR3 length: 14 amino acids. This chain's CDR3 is CASSYEFENSPLHF. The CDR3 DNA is TGTGCCAGCAGTTATGAGTTTGAAAATTCACCCCTCCACTTT.

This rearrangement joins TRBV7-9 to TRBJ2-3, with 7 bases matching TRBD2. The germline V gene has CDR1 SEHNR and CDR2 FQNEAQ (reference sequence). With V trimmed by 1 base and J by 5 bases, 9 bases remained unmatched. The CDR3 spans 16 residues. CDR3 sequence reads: CASSLVGLEVGDTQYF. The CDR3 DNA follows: TGTGCCAGCAGCTTAGTAGGACTAGAGGTGGGAGATACGCAGTATTTT.

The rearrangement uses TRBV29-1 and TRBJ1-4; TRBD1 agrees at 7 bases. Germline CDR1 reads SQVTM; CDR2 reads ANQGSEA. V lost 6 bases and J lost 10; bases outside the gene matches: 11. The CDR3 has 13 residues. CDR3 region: CSVAGTEFGKLFF. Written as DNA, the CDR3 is TGCAGCGTCGCCGGGACAGAATTCGGAAAACTGTTTTTT.

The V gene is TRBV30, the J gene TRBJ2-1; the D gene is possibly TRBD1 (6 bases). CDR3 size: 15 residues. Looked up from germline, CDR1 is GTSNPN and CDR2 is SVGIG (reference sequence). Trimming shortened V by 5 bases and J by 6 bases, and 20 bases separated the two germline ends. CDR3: CAWWGRGVSGNEQFF. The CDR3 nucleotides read TGTGCCTGGTGGGGCAGGGGCGTTTCAGGCAATGAGCAGTTCTTC.

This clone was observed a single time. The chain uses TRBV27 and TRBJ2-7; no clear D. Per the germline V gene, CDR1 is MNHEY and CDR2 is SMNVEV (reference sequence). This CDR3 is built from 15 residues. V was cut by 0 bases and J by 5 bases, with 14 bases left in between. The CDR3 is CASSLSPWLFNEQYF. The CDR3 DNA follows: TGTGCCAGCAGTTTATCGCCATGGCTCTTCAACGAGCAGTACTTC.

CDR3 amino acids: CASSYPTGITDTQYF. In nucleotides, the CDR3 is TGTGCCAGCAGTTACCCCACAGGGATCACAGATACGCAGTATTTT. The rearrangement links TRBV6-6 to TRBJ2-3, with a possible D match to TRBD1 (6 bases). V lost 2 bases and J 2 bases, leaving 11 bases between the germline ends. The CDR3 consists of 15 residues. Per the germline V gene, CDR1 is MNHNY and CDR2 is SVGAGI (reference sequence).

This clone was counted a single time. The DNA for the CDR3 is TGTGCCAGCAGTTTCCTCGGCAAATTCGACGAGCAGTACTTC. As protein: CASSFLGKFDEQYF. This rearrangement joins TRBV27 to TRBJ2-7; D is unresolved. CDR3 length: 14 residues. Trimming took off 3 bases at V and 5 bases at J, with 14 bases between the two ends. Germline CDR1 is MNHEY and CDR2 is SMNVEV (reference sequence).

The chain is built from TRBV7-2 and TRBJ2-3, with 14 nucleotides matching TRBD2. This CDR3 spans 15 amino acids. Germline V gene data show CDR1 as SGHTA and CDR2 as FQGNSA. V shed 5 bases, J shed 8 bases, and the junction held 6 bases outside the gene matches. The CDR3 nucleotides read TGTGCCAGCAGCCTAGGGACTAGCGGGAGTGGTACGCAGTATTTT. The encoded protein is CASSLGTSGSGTQYF.

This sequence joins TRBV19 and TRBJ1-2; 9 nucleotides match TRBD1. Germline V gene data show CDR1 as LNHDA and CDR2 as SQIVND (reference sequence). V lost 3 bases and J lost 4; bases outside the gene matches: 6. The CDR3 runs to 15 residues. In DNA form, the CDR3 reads TGTGCCAGTAGTATCCTCACAGGGGGCTCCTATGGCTACACCTTC. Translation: CASSILTGGSYGYTF.

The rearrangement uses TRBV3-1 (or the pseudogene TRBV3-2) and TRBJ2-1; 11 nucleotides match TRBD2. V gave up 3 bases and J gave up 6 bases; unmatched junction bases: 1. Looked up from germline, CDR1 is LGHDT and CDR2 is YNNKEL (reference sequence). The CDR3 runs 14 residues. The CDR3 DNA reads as TGTGCCAGCAGCCAGACTAGCGGGGTCAATGAGCAGTTCTTC. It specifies CASSQTSGVNEQFF.

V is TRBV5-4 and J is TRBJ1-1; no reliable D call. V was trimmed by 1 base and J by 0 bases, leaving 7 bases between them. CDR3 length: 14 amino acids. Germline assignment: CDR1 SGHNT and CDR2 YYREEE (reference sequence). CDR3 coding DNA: TGTGCCAGCAGCTTGTCTAGAATGAACACTGAAGCTTTCTTT. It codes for CASSLSRMNTEAFF.

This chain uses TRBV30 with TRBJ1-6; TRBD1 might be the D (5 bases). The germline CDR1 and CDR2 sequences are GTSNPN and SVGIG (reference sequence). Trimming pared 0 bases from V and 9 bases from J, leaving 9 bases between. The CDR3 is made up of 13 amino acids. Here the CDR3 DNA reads TGTGCCTGGAGTGTTTGGGGGGTTTCACCCCTCCACTTT. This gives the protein CAWSVWGVSPLHF. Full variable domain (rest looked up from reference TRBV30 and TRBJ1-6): SQTIHQWPATLVQPVGSPLSLECTVEGTSNPNLYWYRQAAGRGLQLLFYSVGIGQISSEVPQNLSASRPQDRQFILSSKKLLLSDSGFYLCAWSVWGVSPLHFGNGTRLTVT.

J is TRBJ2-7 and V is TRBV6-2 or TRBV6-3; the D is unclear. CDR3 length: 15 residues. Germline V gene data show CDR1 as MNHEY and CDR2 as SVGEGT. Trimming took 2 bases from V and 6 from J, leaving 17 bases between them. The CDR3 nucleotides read TGTGCCAGCAGTTACGGCGCCCCGAGGCTATCCGAGCAGTACTTC. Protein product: CASSYGAPRLSEQYF.

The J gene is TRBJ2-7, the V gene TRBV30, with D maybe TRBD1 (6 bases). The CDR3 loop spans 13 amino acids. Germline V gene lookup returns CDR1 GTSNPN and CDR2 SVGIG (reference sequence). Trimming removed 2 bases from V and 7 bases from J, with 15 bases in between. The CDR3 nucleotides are TGTGCCTGGAGTAAGACAGGTCCTTGGGAGCAGTACTTC. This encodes CAWSKTGPWEQYF.

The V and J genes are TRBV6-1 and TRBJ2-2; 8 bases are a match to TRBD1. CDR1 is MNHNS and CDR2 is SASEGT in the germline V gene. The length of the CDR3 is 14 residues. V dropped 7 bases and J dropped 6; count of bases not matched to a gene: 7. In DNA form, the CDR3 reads TGTGCCAGCAACATCAGACAGGGGTCCGGGGAGCTGTTTTTT. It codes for CASNIRQGSGELFF.

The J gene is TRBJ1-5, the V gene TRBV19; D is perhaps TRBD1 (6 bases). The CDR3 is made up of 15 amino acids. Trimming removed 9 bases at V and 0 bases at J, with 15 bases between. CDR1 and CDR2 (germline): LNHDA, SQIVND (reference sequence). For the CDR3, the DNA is TGTGCCAGCAGGGGTGTCGGTGATAGCAATCAGCCCCAGCATTTT. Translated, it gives CASRGVGDSNQPQHF. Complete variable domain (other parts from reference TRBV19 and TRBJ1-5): DGGITQSPKYLFRKEGQNVTLSCEQNLNHDAMYWYRQDPGQGLRLIYYSQIVNDFQKGDIAEGYSVSREKKESFPLTVTSAQKNPTAFYLCASRGVGDSNQPQHFGDGTRLSIL.

CDR3 sequence reads: CASSRLAGRHEQYF. CDR3 nucleotide sequence: TGTGCCAGCAGCCGACTAGCGGGAAGGCACGAGCAGTACTTC. The V and J genes are TRBV3-1 (or the pseudogene TRBV3-2) and TRBJ2-7, with 11 bases identical to TRBD2. The germline CDR1 and CDR2 sequences are LGHDT and YNNKEL (reference sequence). V was pared by 4 bases and J by 5 bases, with 4 bases of the junction left unmatched. The CDR3 has 14 amino acids.

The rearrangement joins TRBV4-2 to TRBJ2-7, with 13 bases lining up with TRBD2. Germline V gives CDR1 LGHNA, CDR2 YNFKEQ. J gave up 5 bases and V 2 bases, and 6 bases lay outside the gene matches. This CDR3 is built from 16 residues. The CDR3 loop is CASSQPGLAGVDEQYF. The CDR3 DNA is TGTGCCAGCAGCCAACCAGGACTAGCGGGAGTCGACGAGCAGTACTTC.

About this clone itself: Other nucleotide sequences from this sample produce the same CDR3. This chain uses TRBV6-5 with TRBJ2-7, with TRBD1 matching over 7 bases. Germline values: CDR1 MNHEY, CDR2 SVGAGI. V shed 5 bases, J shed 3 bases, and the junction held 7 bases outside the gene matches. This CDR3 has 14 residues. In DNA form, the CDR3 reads TGTGCCAGCAGTCCAGACAGGGTAAGCTACGAGCAGTACTTC. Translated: CASSPDRVSYEQYF.

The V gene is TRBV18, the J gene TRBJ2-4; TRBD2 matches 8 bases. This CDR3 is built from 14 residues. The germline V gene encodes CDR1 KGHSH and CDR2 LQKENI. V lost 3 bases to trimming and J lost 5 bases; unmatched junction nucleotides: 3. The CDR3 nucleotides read TGTGCCAGCTCACCCATAGCGGGACAAAACATTCAGTACTTC. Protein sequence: CASSPIAGQNIQYF. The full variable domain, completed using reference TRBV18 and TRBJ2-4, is NAGVMQNPRHLVRRRGQEARLRCSPMKGHSHVYWYRQLPEEGLKFMVYLQKENIIDESGMPKERFSAEFPKEGPSILRIQQVVRGDSAAYFCASSPIAGQNIQYFGAGTRLSVL.

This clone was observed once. The CDR3 nucleotides are TGTGCCAGTAGTAGCGGACGACACAGCCTACAAGAGACCCAGTACTTC. Residues: CASSSGRHSLQETQYF. V is TRBV19 and J is TRBJ2-5, with unresolved D. Germline-derived CDR1 and CDR2 are LNHDA and SQIVND (reference sequence). This CDR3 is built from 16 residues. Trimming shortened V by 4 bases and J by 2 bases, and 17 bases separated the two germline ends.

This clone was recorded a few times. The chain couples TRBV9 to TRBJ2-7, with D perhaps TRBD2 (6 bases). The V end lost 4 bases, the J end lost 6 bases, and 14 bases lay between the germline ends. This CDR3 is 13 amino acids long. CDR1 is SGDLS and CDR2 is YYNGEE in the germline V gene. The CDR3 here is CASSPRAGGEQYF. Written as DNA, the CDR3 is TGTGCCAGCAGCCCCCGAGCCGGGGGCGAGCAGTACTTC.

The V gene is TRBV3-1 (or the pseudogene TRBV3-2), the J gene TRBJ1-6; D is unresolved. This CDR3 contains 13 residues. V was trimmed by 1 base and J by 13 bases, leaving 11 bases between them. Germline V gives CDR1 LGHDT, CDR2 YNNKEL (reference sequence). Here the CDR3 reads CASSQGASLPLHF. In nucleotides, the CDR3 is TGTGCCAGCAGCCAAGGGGCCTCCTTGCCCCTCCACTTT.

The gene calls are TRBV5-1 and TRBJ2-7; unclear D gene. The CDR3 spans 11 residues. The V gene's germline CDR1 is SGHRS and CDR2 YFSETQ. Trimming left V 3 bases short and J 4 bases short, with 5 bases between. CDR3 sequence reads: CASSSAYEQYF. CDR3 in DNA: TGCGCCAGCAGCTCCGCGTACGAGCAGTACTTC.

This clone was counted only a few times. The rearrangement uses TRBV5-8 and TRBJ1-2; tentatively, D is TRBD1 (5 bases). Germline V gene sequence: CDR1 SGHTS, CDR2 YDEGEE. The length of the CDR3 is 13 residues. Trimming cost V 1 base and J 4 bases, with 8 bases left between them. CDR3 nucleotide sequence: TGTGCCAGCAGCTTGATGGGGACCTATGGCTACACCTTC. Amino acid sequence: CASSLMGTYGYTF.

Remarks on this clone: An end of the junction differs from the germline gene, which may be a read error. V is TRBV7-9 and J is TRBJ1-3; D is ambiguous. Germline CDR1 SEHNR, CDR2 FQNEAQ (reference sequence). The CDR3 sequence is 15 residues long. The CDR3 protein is CASSQLRVSGNTMYF. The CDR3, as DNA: TGTGCCAGCAGCCAACTCCGGGTCTCTGGAAACACCATGTATTTT. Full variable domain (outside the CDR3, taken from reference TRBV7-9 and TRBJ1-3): DTGVSQNPRHKITKRGQNVTFRCDPISEHNRLYWYRQTLGQGPEFLTYFQNEAQLEKSRLLSDRFSAERPKGSFSTLEIQRTEQGDSAMYLCASSQLRVSGNTMYFGEGSWLTVV.

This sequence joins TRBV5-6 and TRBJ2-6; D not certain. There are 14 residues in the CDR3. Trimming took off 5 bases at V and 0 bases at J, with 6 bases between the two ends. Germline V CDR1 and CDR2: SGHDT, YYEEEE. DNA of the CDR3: TGTGCCAGCAGGTCGGCCTCTGGGGCCAACGTCCTGACTTTC. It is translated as CASRSASGANVLTF. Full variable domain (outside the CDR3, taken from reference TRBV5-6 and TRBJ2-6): DAGVTQSPTHLIKTRGQQVTLRCSPKSGHDTVSWYQQALGQGPQFIFQYYEEEERQRGNFPDRFSGHQFPNYSSELNVNALLLGDSALYLCASRSASGANVLTFGAGSRLTVL.

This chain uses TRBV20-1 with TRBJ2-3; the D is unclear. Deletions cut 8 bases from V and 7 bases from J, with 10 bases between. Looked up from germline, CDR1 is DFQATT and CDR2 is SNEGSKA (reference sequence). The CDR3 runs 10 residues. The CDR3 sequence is CSFIGYTQYF. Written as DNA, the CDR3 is TGCAGTTTCATCGGGTATACGCAGTATTTT.

The CDR3 region is CATSRDLGSNEKLFF. CDR3 nucleotide sequence: TGTGCCACCAGCAGAGATCTAGGGTCTAATGAAAAACTGTTTTTT. The chain combines TRBV15 with TRBJ1-4; no definite D call. V was cut by 0 bases and J by 3 bases, with 8 bases left in between. The CDR3 is made up of 15 amino acids. CDR1 is LNHNV, CDR2 YYDKDF, per germline (reference sequence).